This T cell receptor beta chain was documented in a study of blood T cell repertoires in COVID-19. The CDR3 consists of 11 residues. V lost 3 bases to trimming and J lost 9 bases, with 7 bases between them. Germline V gene data show CDR1 as LGHDT and CDR2 as YNNKEL (reference sequence). The method was immunoSEQ multiplex PCR; TCRdb's version includes in-frame clones alone and lacks a portion of them. The data show about 420,000 clones, with 70% to 90% seen just once and roughly 0.78% held by the top ten. J is TRBJ2-3 and V is TRBV3-1 (or the pseudogene TRBV3-2); weak D call: TRBD1 (5 bases). This sequence was found in a man in his late teens or twenties with COVID-19, enrolled during active disease. Sequencing used peripheral blood. CDR3 residues: CASSHSGTQYF. DNA of the CDR3: TGTGCCAGCAGCCATTCAGGGACGCAGTATTTT.